This T cell receptor beta chain is drawn from a study of blood T cells in healthy people across ages. Isolation per sample recovered at least 7 million PBMCs. The use of a sample-barcoded 5' primer and a J-beta primer mix characterized a second PCR of 7 to 11 cycles. TCRdb reanalysed the 5' RACE reads using MiXCR and keeps one entry per CDR3 protein. This table holds approximately 1,700,000 distinct CDR3 sequences, 30% to 40% found once. This CDR3 comprises 14 residues. Germline V gene data show CDR1 as SGHNT and CDR2 as YENEEA. Trimming cost V 3 bases and J 8 bases, with 14 bases left between them. This clonotype was seen once.

The sequence was obtained from a human donor in good health. The specimen was blood. The chain recombines TRBV11-3 with TRBJ2-1, with D perhaps matching TRBD2 (6 bases). The CDR3 DNA reads as TGTGCCAGCAGCTTCGGGACTCAATGGGATGAGCAGTTCTTC. As protein: CASSFGTQWDEQFF. Combining the CDR3 with reference TRBV11-3 and TRBJ2-1 gives the whole variable domain EAGVVQSPRYKIIEKKQPVAFWCNPISGHNTLYWYLQNLGQGPELLIRYENEEAVDDSQLPKDRFSAERLKGVDSTLKIQPAELGDSAVYLCASSFGTQWDEQFFGPGTRLTVL.